This T cell receptor (beta chain) is from a study of blood T cell repertoires in COVID-19. Study overall: Both acute and convalescent COVID-19 samples were obtained from the United States, Italy and Spain. T cells, B-cell-depleted T cells, or PBMCs provided the cDNA or gDNA that served as material.

Per germline, CDR1 SGHRS and CDR2 YFSETQ. The CDR3 length is 16 residues. V lost 7 bases, J lost 6 bases, and 23 bases lay in between. In the study's own analysis: Reference gene primer amplification yielded estimated nucleated cell counts. Sequenced by immunoSEQ multiplex PCR; TCRdb stores in-frame clones only, minus some. The D gene and trimming were derived from the DNA, and the V and J assignments and clone size from that table. This sample has roughly 67,000 clones; roughly 83% occur once, and the top ten carry roughly 5.7%. This chain connects TRBV5-1 to TRBJ2-4; a weak D match, TRBD1 (7 bases). Material for sequencing was peripheral blood. This TCR came from a woman aged 55-69 years with acute or convalescent COVID-19. CDR3 DNA sequence: TGCGCCAGCTCAGCTTTAGCCGGAGGGGGCCTAAACATTCAGTACTTC. As protein: CASSALAGGGLNIQYF.